Listed below are T cell receptor beta chains from one sample, sequenced in a study of T cell repertoires in cytomegalovirus infection. TCRdb re-called the reads with MiXCR, one entry per CDR3 protein. The profile shows 350,000 to 400,000 distinct CDR3 sequences, roughly 34% of them singletons. No antigen has been assigned to these receptors. Sequenced material: cultured PBMCs, taken from culture after CMV antigen stimulation. Every receptor here comes from a human donor in good health (CMV status not recorded). Some clones in this sample may be carry-over from other donors' samples. Each CDR3 is given with its conserved first and last residue. D genes are given only for firm matches. The size of a clone is reported for some rows only, either as once, few or many, or as a class for expanded clones.

J gene: TRBJ2-3; CDR3 length: 17; clone size: few; D gene: TRBD2; V gene: TRBV5-1; CDR3 protein: CASSPGGGRAPTDTQYF; CDR3 DNA: TGCGCCAGCAGCCCGGGGGGCGGGAGGGCCCCTACAGATACGCAGTATTTT
J gene: TRBJ2-1; CDR3 length: 15; clone size: NA; D gene: NA; V gene: TRBV4-3; CDR3 protein: CASSHDFAGGNEQFF; CDR3 DNA: TGCGCCAGCAGCCATGATTTTGCAGGTGGCAATGAGCAGTTCTTC
J gene: TRBJ1-4; CDR3 length: 15; clone size: NA; D gene: NA; V gene: TRBV19; CDR3 protein: CASSIMAGANEKLFF; CDR3 DNA: TGTGCCAGTAGTATAATGGCAGGGGCTAATGAAAAACTGTTTTTT
J gene: TRBJ1-1; CDR3 length: 15; clone size: NA; D gene: NA; V gene: TRBV19; CDR3 protein: CASSPIIAGVSVAFF; CDR3 DNA: TGTGCCAGTAGTCCCATAATCGCAGGCGTTTCGGTCGCTTTCTTT
J gene: TRBJ2-3; CDR3 length: 14; clone size: NA; D gene: TRBD1; V gene: TRBV29-1; CDR3 protein: CSVDRGRSTDTQYF; CDR3 DNA: TGCAGCGTTGACAGGGGGCGAAGCACAGATACGCAGTATTTT
J gene: TRBJ1-2; CDR3 length: 14; clone size: few; D gene: TRBD1; V gene: TRBV7-9; CDR3 protein: CASRGTGGSYGYTF; CDR3 DNA: TGTGCCAGCAGGGGGACAGGGGGATCATATGGCTACACCTTC
J gene: TRBJ2-3; CDR3 length: 18; clone size: few; D gene: TRBD2; V gene: TRBV7-2; CDR3 protein: CASSLEGTSGSSTDTQYF; CDR3 DNA: TGTGCCAGCAGCTTAGAAGGGACTAGCGGGAGTAGCACAGATACGCAGTATTTT
J gene: TRBJ2-3; CDR3 length: 22; clone size: NA; D gene: TRBD2; V gene: TRBV12-3/TRBV12-4; CDR3 protein: CASSFGTSLPWATNKYTDTQYF; CDR3 DNA: TGTGCCAGCAGTTTTGGGACTAGCTTACCCTGGGCCACCAACAAATACACAGATACGCAGTATTTT
J gene: TRBJ2-1; CDR3 length: 14; clone size: few; D gene: TRBD1; V gene: TRBV10-3; CDR3 protein: CAISGDSSYNEQFF; CDR3 DNA: TGTGCCATCAGTGGGGACAGCTCCTACAATGAGCAGTTCTTC
J gene: TRBJ2-1; CDR3 length: 16; clone size: NA; D gene: TRBD2; V gene: TRBV5-3; CDR3 protein: CASSLALAVQHNEQFF; CDR3 DNA: TGTGCCAGCAGCTTGGCGCTAGCGGTACAACACAATGAGCAGTTCTTC
J gene: TRBJ2-7; CDR3 length: 18; clone size: NA; D gene: TRBD2; V gene: TRBV7-2; CDR3 protein: CASSLEMTSGLNSYEQYF; CDR3 DNA: TGTGCCAGCAGCTTAGAAATGACTAGCGGATTAAACTCCTACGAGCAGTACTTC
J gene: TRBJ1-2; CDR3 length: 14; clone size: once; D gene: NA; V gene: TRBV9; CDR3 protein: CASSVAGVLYGYTF; CDR3 DNA: TGTGCCAGCAGCGTAGCAGGGGTGCTTTATGGCTACACCTTC
J gene: TRBJ1-5; CDR3 length: 15; clone size: NA; D gene: TRBD1; V gene: TRBV7-2; CDR3 protein: CASSLADRGDQPQHF; CDR3 DNA: TGTGCCAGCAGCTTGGCCGACAGGGGTGATCAGCCCCAGCATTTT
J gene: TRBJ2-1; CDR3 length: 17; clone size: NA; D gene: NA; V gene: TRBV6-2/TRBV6-3; CDR3 protein: CASSYSSGFRSYNEQFF; CDR3 DNA: TGTGCCAGCAGTTACTCGTCAGGGTTCCGCTCCTACAATGAGCAGTTCTTC
J gene: TRBJ1-4; CDR3 length: 14; clone size: few; D gene: NA; V gene: TRBV7-2; CDR3 protein: CASSTRGDNEKLFF; CDR3 DNA: TGTGCCAGCAGCACCAGGGGTGATAATGAAAAACTGTTTTTT
J gene: TRBJ1-4; CDR3 length: 13; clone size: NA; D gene: TRBD1; V gene: TRBV19; CDR3 protein: CASRARGNEKLFF; CDR3 DNA: TGTGCCAGTAGGGCCAGGGGGAATGAAAAACTGTTTTTT
J gene: TRBJ1-1; CDR3 length: 12; clone size: few; D gene: NA; V gene: TRBV7-9; CDR3 protein: CASSPLQLEAFF; CDR3 DNA: TGTGCCAGCAGCCCCCTCCAGCTGGAAGCTTTCTTT
J gene: TRBJ1-2; CDR3 length: 15; clone size: NA; D gene: NA; V gene: TRBV28; CDR3 protein: CASSSDSLGRSGYTF; CDR3 DNA: TGTGCCAGCAGTTCTGACTCGTTGGGACGGAGTGGCTACACCTTC
J gene: TRBJ2-5; CDR3 length: 14; clone size: few; D gene: NA; V gene: TRBV13; CDR3 protein: CASRETTSGETQYF; CDR3 DNA: TGTGCCAGCAGGGAGACAACCAGCGGAGAGACCCAGTACTTC
J gene: TRBJ1-3; CDR3 length: 15; clone size: few; D gene: NA; V gene: TRBV7-9; CDR3 protein: CASSLDQRTGNTIYF; CDR3 DNA: TGTGCCAGCAGCTTAGACCAAAGGACTGGAAACACCATATATTTT
J gene: TRBJ2-2; CDR3 length: 14; clone size: few; D gene: TRBD2; V gene: TRBV6-2/TRBV6-3; CDR3 protein: CASSYSGGSGELFF; CDR3 DNA: TGTGCCAGCAGTTACTCCGGGGGGTCCGGGGAGCTGTTTTTT
J gene: TRBJ1-5; CDR3 length: 17; clone size: NA; D gene: TRBD1; V gene: TRBV20-1; CDR3 protein: CSAQLAEVGQGSQPQHF; CDR3 DNA: TGCAGTGCCCAACTGGCGGAAGTCGGACAGGGGTCACAGCCCCAGCATTTT
J gene: TRBJ1-5; CDR3 length: 16; clone size: NA; D gene: TRBD1; V gene: TRBV19; CDR3 protein: CASSMGTVGGYQPQHF; CDR3 DNA: TGTGCCAGTAGTATGGGGACAGTGGGTGGATATCAGCCCCAGCATTTT
J gene: TRBJ1-1; CDR3 length: 14; clone size: NA; D gene: NA; V gene: TRBV6-8; CDR3 protein: CASSPWGEYTEAFF; CDR3 DNA: TGTGCCAGCAGTCCTTGGGGGGAATACACTGAAGCTTTCTTT
J gene: TRBJ2-1; CDR3 length: 14; clone size: NA; D gene: NA; V gene: TRBV24-1; CDR3 protein: CATEITGSYNEQFF; CDR3 DNA: TGTGCCACGGAGATAACAGGGTCCTACAATGAGCAGTTCTTC
J gene: TRBJ1-5; CDR3 length: 16; clone size: few; D gene: TRBD1; V gene: TRBV28; CDR3 protein: CASSLSPDRTLSPQHF; CDR3 DNA: TGTGCCAGCAGTTTATCCCCGGACAGGACCCTGTCGCCCCAGCATTTT
J gene: TRBJ2-7; CDR3 length: 14; clone size: NA; D gene: TRBD1; V gene: TRBV20-1; CDR3 protein: CSVSTGQSSYEQYF; CDR3 DNA: TGCAGTGTTTCAACGGGACAGAGCTCTTACGAGCAGTACTTC
J gene: TRBJ2-5; CDR3 length: 16; clone size: NA; D gene: TRBD1; V gene: TRBV5-3; CDR3 protein: CASIPSGTGIQETQYF; CDR3 DNA: TGTGCCAGCATCCCGTCCGGGACAGGGATACAAGAGACCCAGTACTTC
J gene: TRBJ1-2; CDR3 length: 14; clone size: few; D gene: NA; V gene: TRBV28; CDR3 protein: CASSLSSEGYGYTF; CDR3 DNA: TGTGCCAGCAGTTTATCGTCAGAGGGATATGGCTACACCTTC
J gene: TRBJ2-1; CDR3 length: 13; clone size: once; D gene: TRBD2; V gene: TRBV11-3; CDR3 protein: CASSFGGDNEQFF; CDR3 DNA: TGTGCCAGCAGCTTTGGGGGGGACAATGAGCAGTTCTTC
J gene: TRBJ2-1; CDR3 length: 13; clone size: NA; D gene: NA; V gene: TRBV9; CDR3 protein: CASSAAPRKEQFF; CDR3 DNA: TGTGCCAGCAGCGCCGCCCCCAGAAAGGAGCAGTTCTTC
J gene: TRBJ2-2; CDR3 length: 15; clone size: NA; D gene: NA; V gene: TRBV12-3/TRBV12-4; CDR3 protein: CASNLGVRNTGELFF; CDR3 DNA: TGTGCCAGCAACTTGGGGGTCCGGAACACCGGGGAGCTGTTTTTT
J gene: TRBJ2-1; CDR3 length: 17; clone size: NA; D gene: NA; V gene: TRBV12-3/TRBV12-4; CDR3 protein: CASSLTKGSHLRNEQFF; CDR3 DNA: TGTGCCAGCAGTTTAACAAAGGGGAGTCACCTTAGAAATGAGCAGTTCTTC
J gene: TRBJ2-1; CDR3 length: 13; clone size: NA; D gene: TRBD2; V gene: TRBV12-3/TRBV12-4; CDR3 protein: CASEAGAYNEQFF; CDR3 DNA: TGTGCCAGCGAAGCGGGAGCCTACAATGAGCAGTTCTTC
J gene: TRBJ2-1; CDR3 length: 15; clone size: many; D gene: NA; V gene: TRBV7-2; CDR3 protein: CASSLDRGSYNEQFF; CDR3 DNA: TGTGCCAGCAGCTTAGACCGGGGCTCCTACAATGAGCAGTTCTTC
J gene: TRBJ1-1; CDR3 length: 17; clone size: NA; D gene: NA; V gene: TRBV6-5; CDR3 protein: CASSYSVASNLNTEAFF; CDR3 DNA: TGTGCCAGCAGTTACTCTGTGGCCTCAAACCTGAACACTGAAGCTTTCTTT
J gene: TRBJ1-2; CDR3 length: 17; clone size: NA; D gene: NA; V gene: TRBV5-4; CDR3 protein: CASSLARGNILNYGYTF; CDR3 DNA: TGTGCCAGCAGCTTGGCCCGCGGGAACATCCTCAACTATGGCTACACCTTC
J gene: TRBJ1-2; CDR3 length: 13; clone size: NA; D gene: NA; V gene: TRBV12-3/TRBV12-4; CDR3 protein: CASSGQRYYGYTF; CDR3 DNA: TGTGCCAGCTCCGGACAGCGTTACTATGGCTACACCTTC
J gene: TRBJ2-3; CDR3 length: 18; clone size: few; D gene: TRBD2; V gene: TRBV4-1; CDR3 protein: CASSYRHSREGDTDTQYF; CDR3 DNA: TGCGCCAGCAGCTACCGTCACTCCAGGGAGGGCGACACAGATACGCAGTATTTT
J gene: TRBJ2-5; CDR3 length: 14; clone size: few; D gene: TRBD1; V gene: TRBV4-1; CDR3 protein: CASSPGDRAGTQYF; CDR3 DNA: TGCGCCAGCAGTCCTGGTGACAGGGCCGGGACCCAGTACTTC
J gene: TRBJ1-1; CDR3 length: 14; clone size: NA; D gene: NA; V gene: TRBV5-4; CDR3 protein: CASSLARDYREAFF; CDR3 DNA: TGTGCCAGCAGCTTGGCCCGGGATTATAGGGAAGCTTTCTTT
J gene: TRBJ2-1; CDR3 length: 16; clone size: NA; D gene: TRBD2; V gene: TRBV12-3/TRBV12-4; CDR3 protein: CASSLARLAGMNEQFF; CDR3 DNA: TGTGCCAGCAGTTTAGCGCGACTAGCGGGAATGAATGAGCAGTTCTTC
J gene: TRBJ1-6; CDR3 length: 14; clone size: few; D gene: NA; V gene: TRBV7-9; CDR3 protein: CASSFGQGRSPLHF; CDR3 DNA: TGTGCCAGCAGCTTCGGTCAGGGGCGGTCACCCCTCCACTTT
J gene: TRBJ1-1; CDR3 length: 15; clone size: few; D gene: TRBD1; V gene: TRBV28; CDR3 protein: CASSALGQGSTEAFF; CDR3 DNA: TGTGCCAGCAGTGCCCTTGGACAGGGAAGCACTGAAGCTTTCTTT
J gene: TRBJ1-4; CDR3 length: 14; clone size: many; D gene: TRBD1; V gene: TRBV7-2; CDR3 protein: CASSSGQGGEKLFF; CDR3 DNA: TGTGCCAGCAGCTCCGGACAGGGGGGAGAAAAACTGTTTTTT
J gene: TRBJ2-2; CDR3 length: 14; clone size: few; D gene: NA; V gene: TRBV7-2; CDR3 protein: CASSASSGAGELFF; CDR3 DNA: TGTGCCAGCAGCGCTAGTAGTGGAGCCGGGGAGCTGTTTTTT
J gene: TRBJ1-2; CDR3 length: 15; clone size: few; D gene: NA; V gene: TRBV15; CDR3 protein: CATSRDAVVDYGYTF; CDR3 DNA: TGTGCCACCAGCAGAGATGCGGTCGTTGACTATGGCTACACCTTC
J gene: TRBJ1-2; CDR3 length: 15; clone size: NA; D gene: TRBD1; V gene: TRBV4-1; CDR3 protein: CASSLIQGAGYGYTF; CDR3 DNA: TGCGCCAGCAGCCTCATTCAGGGGGCCGGCTATGGCTACACCTTC
J gene: TRBJ1-2; CDR3 length: 16; clone size: many; D gene: NA; V gene: TRBV7-2; CDR3 protein: CASSPSGRGLNYGYTF; CDR3 DNA: TGTGCCAGCAGCCCGTCGGGCAGGGGCCTTAACTATGGCTACACCTTC
J gene: TRBJ2-5; CDR3 length: 16; clone size: few; D gene: TRBD1; V gene: TRBV20-1; CDR3 protein: CSARLTGTYREETQYF; CDR3 DNA: TGCAGTGCTAGATTGACAGGGACATATAGAGAGGAGACCCAGTACTTC
J gene: TRBJ1-2; CDR3 length: 13; clone size: once; D gene: NA; V gene: TRBV12-3/TRBV12-4; CDR3 protein: CAINRWAGDGYTF; CDR3 DNA: TGTGCCATCAATCGCTGGGCAGGGGATGGCTACACCTTC
J gene: TRBJ1-2; CDR3 length: 16; clone size: NA; D gene: NA; V gene: TRBV7-9; CDR3 protein: CASSLNAGRANYGYTF; CDR3 DNA: TGTGCCAGCAGCTTAAACGCGGGGAGAGCTAACTATGGCTACACCTTC
J gene: TRBJ2-3; CDR3 length: 16; clone size: NA; D gene: TRBD1; V gene: TRBV7-6; CDR3 protein: CGSSLGGTGVADTQYF; CDR3 DNA: TGTGGCAGCAGCTTAGGTGGCACAGGGGTAGCAGATACGCAGTATTTT
J gene: TRBJ2-2; CDR3 length: 16; clone size: NA; D gene: NA; V gene: TRBV6-1; CDR3 protein: CASGSPGGSGTGELFF; CDR3 DNA: TGTGCCAGCGGGTCCCCTGGGGGATCAGGCACCGGGGAGCTGTTTTTT
J gene: TRBJ2-7; CDR3 length: 12; clone size: many; D gene: NA; V gene: TRBV7-2; CDR3 protein: CASSLVASEQYF; CDR3 DNA: TGTGCCAGCAGCTTGGTAGCGAGCGAGCAGTACTTC